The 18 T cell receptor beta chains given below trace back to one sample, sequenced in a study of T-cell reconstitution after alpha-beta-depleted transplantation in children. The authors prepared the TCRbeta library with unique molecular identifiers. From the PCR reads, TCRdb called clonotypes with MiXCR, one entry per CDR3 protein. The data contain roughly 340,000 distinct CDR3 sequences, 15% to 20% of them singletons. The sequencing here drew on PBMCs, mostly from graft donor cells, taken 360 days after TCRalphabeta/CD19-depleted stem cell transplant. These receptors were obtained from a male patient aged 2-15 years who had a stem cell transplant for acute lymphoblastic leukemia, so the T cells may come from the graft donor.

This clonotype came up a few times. The CDR3 spells CASSQQGNEQFF. CDR3 nucleotides: TGCGCCAGCAGCCAACAGGGGAATGAGCAGTTCTTC. This sequence joins TRBV4-1 and TRBJ2-1; D perhaps matches TRBD1 (6 bases). Trimming removed 2 bases from V and 7 bases from J, with 6 bases in between. This CDR3 comprises 12 residues. From germline, CDR1 is MGHRA and CDR2 YSYEKL.

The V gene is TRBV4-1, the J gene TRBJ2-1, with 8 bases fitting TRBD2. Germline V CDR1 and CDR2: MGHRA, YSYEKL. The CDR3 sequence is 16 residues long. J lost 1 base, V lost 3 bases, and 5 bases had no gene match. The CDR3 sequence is CASSQALAASYNEQFF. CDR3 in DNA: TGCGCCAGCAGCCAGGCACTAGCGGCTTCCTACAATGAGCAGTTCTTC.

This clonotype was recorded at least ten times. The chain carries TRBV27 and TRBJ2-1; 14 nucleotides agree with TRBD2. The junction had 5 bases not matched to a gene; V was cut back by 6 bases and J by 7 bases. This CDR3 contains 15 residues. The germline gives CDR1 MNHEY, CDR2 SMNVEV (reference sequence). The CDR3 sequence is CASSPGTSGSNEQFF. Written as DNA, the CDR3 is TGTGCCAGCAGCCCAGGGACTAGCGGGAGTAATGAGCAGTTCTTC.

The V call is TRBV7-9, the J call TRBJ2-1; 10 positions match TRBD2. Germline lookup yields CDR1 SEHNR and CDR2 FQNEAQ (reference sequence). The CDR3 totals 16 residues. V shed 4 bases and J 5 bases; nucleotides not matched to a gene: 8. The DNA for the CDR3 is TGTGCCAGCAGCTCAGCTAGCGGGAGATCGAACAATGAGCAGTTCTTC. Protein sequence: CASSSASGRSNNEQFF.

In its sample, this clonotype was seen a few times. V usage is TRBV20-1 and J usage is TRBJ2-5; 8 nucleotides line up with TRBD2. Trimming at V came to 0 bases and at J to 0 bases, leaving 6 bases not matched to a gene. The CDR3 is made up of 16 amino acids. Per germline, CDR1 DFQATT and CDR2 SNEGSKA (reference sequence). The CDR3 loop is CSARDQVAGYQETQYF. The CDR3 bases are TGCAGTGCTAGAGATCAGGTAGCGGGATACCAAGAGACCCAGTACTTC.

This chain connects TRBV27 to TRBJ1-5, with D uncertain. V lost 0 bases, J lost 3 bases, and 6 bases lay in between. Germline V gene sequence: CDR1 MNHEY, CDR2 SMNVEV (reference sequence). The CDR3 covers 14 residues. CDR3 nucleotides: TGTGCCAGCAGTTTATCAGGGCTCAATCAGCCCCAGCATTTT. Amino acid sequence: CASSLSGLNQPQHF.

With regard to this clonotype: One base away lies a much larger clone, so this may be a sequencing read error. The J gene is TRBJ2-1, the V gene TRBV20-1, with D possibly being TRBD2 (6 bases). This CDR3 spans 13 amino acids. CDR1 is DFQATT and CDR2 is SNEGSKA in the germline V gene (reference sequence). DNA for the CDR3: TGCAGCGCGGGACCAGCGGTTTACAATGAGCAGTTCTTC. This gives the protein CSAGPAVYNEQFF.

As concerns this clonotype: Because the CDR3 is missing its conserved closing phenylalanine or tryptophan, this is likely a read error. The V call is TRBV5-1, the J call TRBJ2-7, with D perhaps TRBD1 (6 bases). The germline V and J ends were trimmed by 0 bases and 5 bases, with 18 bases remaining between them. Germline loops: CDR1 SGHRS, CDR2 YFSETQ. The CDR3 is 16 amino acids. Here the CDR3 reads CASSLAGARTDHEQYL. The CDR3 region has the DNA TGCGCCAGCAGCTTGGCCGGAGCTAGGACAGACCACGAGCAGTACCTC.

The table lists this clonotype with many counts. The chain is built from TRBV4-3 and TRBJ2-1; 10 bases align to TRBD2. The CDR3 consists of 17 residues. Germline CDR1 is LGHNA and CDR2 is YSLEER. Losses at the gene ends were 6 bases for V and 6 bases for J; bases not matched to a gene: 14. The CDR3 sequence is CASSPEPSGRAFNEQFF. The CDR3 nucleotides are TGCGCCAGCAGTCCCGAACCGAGCGGGAGGGCCTTCAATGAGCAGTTCTTC.

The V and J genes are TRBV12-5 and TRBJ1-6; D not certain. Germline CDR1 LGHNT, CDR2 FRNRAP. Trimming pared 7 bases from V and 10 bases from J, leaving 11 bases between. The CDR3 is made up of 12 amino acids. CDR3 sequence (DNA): TGTGCTAGTGCGGAAGGAGACTCACCCCTCCACTTT. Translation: CASAEGDSPLHF.

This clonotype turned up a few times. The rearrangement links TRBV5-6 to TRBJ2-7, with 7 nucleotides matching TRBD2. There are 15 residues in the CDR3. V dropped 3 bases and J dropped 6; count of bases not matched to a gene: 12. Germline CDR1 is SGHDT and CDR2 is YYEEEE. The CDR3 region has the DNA TGTGCCAGCAGCTCCCGGGGGGAGGTTAGTAGCGAGCAGTACTTC. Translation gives CASSSRGEVSSEQYF.

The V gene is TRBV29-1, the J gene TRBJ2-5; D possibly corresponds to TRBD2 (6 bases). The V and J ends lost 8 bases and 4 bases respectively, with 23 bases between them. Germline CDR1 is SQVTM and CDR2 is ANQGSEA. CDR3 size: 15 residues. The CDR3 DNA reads TGCAGCTCTTTTGGCGGGGCTAGCGCGGGAGAGACCCAGTACTTC. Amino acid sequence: CSSFGGASAGETQYF.

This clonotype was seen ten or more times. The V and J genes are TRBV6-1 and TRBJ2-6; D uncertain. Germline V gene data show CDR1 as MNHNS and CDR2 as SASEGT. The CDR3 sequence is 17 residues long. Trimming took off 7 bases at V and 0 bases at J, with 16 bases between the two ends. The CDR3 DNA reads TGTGCCAGCAACGAAGGGATTGGGGTCTCTGGGGCCAACGTCCTGACTTTC. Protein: CASNEGIGVSGANVLTF.

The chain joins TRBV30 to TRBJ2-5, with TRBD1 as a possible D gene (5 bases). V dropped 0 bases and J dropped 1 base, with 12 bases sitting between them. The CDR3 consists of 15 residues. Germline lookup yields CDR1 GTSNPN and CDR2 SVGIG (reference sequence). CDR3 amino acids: CAWSVGQGPQETQYF. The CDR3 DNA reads TGTGCCTGGAGTGTGGGGCAGGGTCCCCAAGAGACCCAGTACTTC.

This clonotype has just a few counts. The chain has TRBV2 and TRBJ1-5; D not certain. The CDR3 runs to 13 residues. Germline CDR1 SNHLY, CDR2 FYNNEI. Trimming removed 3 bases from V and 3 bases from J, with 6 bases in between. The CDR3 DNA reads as TGTGCCAGCAGTGAGGGCCCCAATCAGCCCCAGCATTTT. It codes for CASSEGPNQPQHF. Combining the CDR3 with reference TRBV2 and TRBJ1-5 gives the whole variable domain EPEVTQTPSHQVTQMGQEVILRCVPISNHLYFYWYRQILGQKVEFLVSFYNNEISEKSEIFDDQFSVERPDGSNFTLKIRSTKLEDSAMYFCASSEGPNQPQHFGDGTRLSIL.

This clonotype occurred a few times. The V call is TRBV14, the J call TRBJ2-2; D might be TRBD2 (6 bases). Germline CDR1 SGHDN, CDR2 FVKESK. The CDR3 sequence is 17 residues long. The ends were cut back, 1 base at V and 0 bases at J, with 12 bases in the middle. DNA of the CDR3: TGTGCCAGCAGCCAAGGCCTGGGACTGACGAACACCGGGGAGCTGTTTTTT. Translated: CASSQGLGLTNTGELFF.

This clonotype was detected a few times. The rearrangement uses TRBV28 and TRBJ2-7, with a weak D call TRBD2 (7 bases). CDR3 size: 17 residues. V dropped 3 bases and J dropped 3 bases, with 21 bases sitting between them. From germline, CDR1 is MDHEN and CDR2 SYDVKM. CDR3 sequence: CASSFGDHPGDYYEQYF. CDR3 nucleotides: TGTGCCAGCAGTTTCGGGGACCACCCAGGGGACTACTACGAGCAGTACTTC.

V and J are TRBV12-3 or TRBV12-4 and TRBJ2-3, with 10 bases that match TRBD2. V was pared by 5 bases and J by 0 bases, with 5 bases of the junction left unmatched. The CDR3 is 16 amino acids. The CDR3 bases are TGTGCCAGCAGTATAGGACTAGCGGCTAGCACAGATACGCAGTATTTT. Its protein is CASSIGLAASTDTQYF.